The sequence of this T cell receptor beta chain was determined in a study of beta chain features in type 1 diabetes. The overall study: Across all samples, some 98 million sorted cells were examined. Study-level findings and limits: Moderately but significantly shorter TCRB CDR3s were found in Type 1 diabetes patients in all four CD4+ subsets.

Researchers reported sorting CD4+ naive, central memory, regulatory and stem cell-like memory cells via CD45RO/CCR7/CD25/CD127/CD95/CD27. As regards this clone: Its antigen is as yet unknown.

As every portion of the isolated RNA was reverse transcribed, the sequencing read expressed TCRB transcripts. Some clones are missing from TCRdb's copy, which holds only in-frame ones; the method was immunoSEQ multiplex PCR. The sample shows about 190,000 clones, 7.5% to 8.5% of them seen only once. The CDR3 extends over 14 amino acids. Trimming removed 6 bases from V and 6 bases from J, with 18 bases in between. CDR1 and CDR2 from the germline V gene are SQVTM and ANQGSEA. The genes are TRBV29-1 and TRBJ2-1; unclear D gene. Sequencing input: central memory CD4+ T cells from blood. This clonotype was sampled from a man aged 18 to 29 with type 1 diabetes. CDR3 coding DNA: TGCAGCGTAGGTACTGGCGGAATGGGCAATGAGCAGTTCTTC. This codes for CSVGTGGMGNEQFF.